The 11 T cell receptor beta chains reported below all come from one sample, sequenced in a study of CD8 T cells in Susac syndrome. When the RNA was reverse transcribed, random hexamers were used with an input of about 0.5 to 1 ug. TCRdb re-analysed the immunoSEQ multiplex PCR reads in MiXCR, keeping a single row per CDR3 protein. The sample holds around 26,000 distinct CDR3 sequences, 94% seen once. The sample taken for sequencing was CD8+ T cells from PBMCs. These receptors originate from a human donor in good health.

The V and J genes are TRBV10-1 and TRBJ1-1; D is undetermined. The germline V and J ends were trimmed by 7 bases and 3 bases, with 3 bases remaining between them. Germline CDR1 and CDR2: WNHNN and SYGVQD (reference sequence). The CDR3 runs 10 residues. This CDR3 reads CASIDTEAFF. Here the CDR3 DNA reads TGCGCCAGCATAGACACTGAAGCTTTCTTT.

The V gene is TRBV5-1, the J gene TRBJ2-3, with D perhaps TRBD1 (6 bases). The CDR3 is 16 amino acids. Between the trimmed V and J ends, which lost 5 bases and 0 bases, there was a span of 16 bases. The germline gives CDR1 SGHRS, CDR2 YFSETQ. The CDR3 reads CASSPTGFSSTDTQYF. The CDR3 region has the DNA TGCGCCAGCAGTCCAACAGGGTTTTCTAGCACAGATACGCAGTATTTT.

The chain links TRBV12-3 or TRBV12-4 to TRBJ2-7; D gene uncertain. This CDR3 has 13 residues. Trimming took 6 bases from V and 5 from J, leaving 14 bases between them. This CDR3 is CASSPSRENEQYF. CDR3 bases: TGTGCCAGCAGCCCAAGTAGAGAGAACGAGCAGTACTTC.

The V and J genes are TRBV7-9 and TRBJ1-5; maybe TRBD1 (6 bases). The V gene lost 0 bases and the J gene lost 6 bases, with 15 bases spanning the gap. The CDR3 covers 16 residues. The germline CDR1 and CDR2 sequences are SEHNR and FQNEAQ (reference sequence). The CDR3 here is CASSLANGGRIQPQHF. In DNA, the CDR3 is TGTGCCAGCAGCTTAGCGAATGGGGGGCGAATTCAGCCCCAGCATTTT.

This clonotype came up once. The rearrangement links TRBV12-3 or TRBV12-4 to TRBJ2-1, with a tentative D call TRBD1 (5 bases). The CDR3 runs 14 residues. The V gene lost 1 base and the J gene lost 3 bases, with 7 bases spanning the gap. The CDR3, as DNA: TGTGCCAGCAGTTTAGAGGGGAACTACAATGAGCAGTTCTTC. Translating it yields CASSLEGNYNEQFF.

V usage is TRBV7-9 and J usage is TRBJ2-1, with 7 nucleotides matching TRBD1. V lost 3 bases to trimming and J lost 7 bases; unmatched junction nucleotides: 9. Germline V gene lookup returns CDR1 SEHNR and CDR2 FQNEAQ (reference sequence). The CDR3 contains 15 residues. This CDR3 reads CASSFSGDSENEQFF. In DNA form, the CDR3 reads TGTGCCAGCAGCTTTAGTGGGGACAGCGAAAATGAGCAGTTCTTC.

The chain employs TRBV12-3 or TRBV12-4 and TRBJ2-5; 7 bases map to TRBD2. The CDR3 totals 14 residues. Losses at the gene ends were 6 bases for V and 7 bases for J; bases not matched to a gene: 11. Here the CDR3 reads CASSPRAGVGTQYF. The CDR3 bases are TGTGCCAGCAGCCCTCGGGCGGGGGTGGGGACCCAGTACTTC.

V gene TRBV7-9 combines with J gene TRBJ1-3; D gene ambiguous. The CDR3 is 11 amino acids. Trimming removed 9 bases at V and 4 bases at J, with 7 bases between. Germline V gene data show CDR1 as SEHNR and CDR2 as FQNEAQ (reference sequence). The CDR3: CASRPGNTIYF. The DNA of the CDR3 is TGTGCCAGTCGTCCGGGAAACACCATATATTTT. The full variable domain, its missing parts supplied by reference TRBV7-9 and TRBJ1-3, is DTGVSQNPRHKITKRGQNVTFRCDPISEHNRLYWYRQTLGQGPEFLTYFQNEAQLEKSRLLSDRFSAERPKGSFSTLEIQRTEQGDSAMYLCASRPGNTIYFGEGSWLTVV.

V usage is TRBV23-1 and J usage is TRBJ1-6; a weak D match, TRBD1 (5 bases). TRBV23-1 is noted as an ORF with a role that remains uncertain. The CDR3 is made up of 18 amino acids. Deletions cut 1 base from V and 5 bases from J, with 18 bases between. CDR3: CASSQFSREETHNSPLHF. The DNA of the CDR3 is TGCGCCAGCAGTCAATTTAGCAGGGAGGAGACCCATAATTCACCCCTCCACTTT.

This rearrangement joins TRBV2 to TRBJ1-2; D is uncertain. Germline values: CDR1 SNHLY, CDR2 FYNNEI. This CDR3 spans 17 amino acids. Trimming removed 7 bases from V and 5 bases from J, with 26 bases in between. The CDR3 nucleotides read TGTGCCAGCAACAACGCAGGTCTGATTAATGGAGAGTATGGCTACACCTTC. The encoded protein is CASNNAGLINGEYGYTF.

The chain links TRBV12-3 or TRBV12-4 to TRBJ1-5; no clear D gene. The CDR3 sequence is 15 residues long. The ends were cut back, 3 bases at V and 5 bases at J, with 14 bases in the middle. CDR3 protein: CASSFYSRWDQPQHF. The CDR3 DNA is TGTGCCAGCAGTTTTTACTCCCGGTGGGATCAGCCCCAGCATTTT.